This is a list of T cell receptor beta chains from one sample in a study of PD-1 blockade in classical Hodgkin lymphoma. Sequencing used immunoSEQ multiplex PCR; TCRdb keeps in-frame clones, though not all of them. The sample lists 100,000 or so clones, approximately 89% seen once, with around 17% in the top ten. The sample in question was peripheral blood mononuclear cells (PBMCs), obtained before the fourth cycle of nivolumab. The receptors were gathered from a human donor with classical Hodgkin lymphoma. The CDR3 runs from the conserved cysteine through the conserved F or W. A D gene is named only where the DNA matches it firmly. Expanded clones are given a class, and other clones once, few, many or no size at all.

>TRBJ1-1|.|TRBV27|14|once
CASSLNQRGTEAFF
TGTGCCAGCAGTTTAAATCAACGAGGCACTGAAGCTTTCTTT
>TRBJ2-7|TRBD2|TRBV14|15|few
CASSPNLAGLYEQYF
TGTGCCAGCAGCCCTAATCTAGCGGGCCTCTACGAGCAGTACTTC
>TRBJ2-5|TRBD1|TRBV29-1|14|.
CSVDGQGARETQYF
TGCAGCGTTGATGGACAGGGGGCGAGAGAGACCCAGTACTTC
>TRBJ2-3|TRBD2|TRBV4-1|20|.
CASSQEGLTRAGGSTDTQYF
TGCGCCAGCAGCCAAGAGGGCCTTACAAGAGCGGGAGGTTCGACAGATACGCAGTATTTT
>TRBJ2-2|.|TRBV4-1|12|few
CASREHTGELFF
TGCGCCAGCAGGGAACACACCGGGGAGCTGTTTTTT
>TRBJ2-1|.|TRBV29-1|11|.
CSGVTSHGQFF
TGCAGTGGGGTTACTAGCCACGGACAGTTCTTC
>TRBJ1-1|.|TRBV27|15|.
CASSLTPGNALEAFF
TGTGCCAGCAGTTTAACCCCCGGGAACGCCCTTGAAGCTTTCTTT
>TRBJ2-1|.|TRBV27|12|.
CASSSFPGEQFF
TGTGCCAGCAGTTCTTTCCCCGGGGAGCAGTTCTTC
>TRBJ2-2|TRBD1|TRBV27|16|.
CASSSPRDRGPGELFF
TGTGCCAGCAGTTCCCCCCGCGACAGGGGACCCGGGGAGCTGTTTTTT
>TRBJ2-1|TRBD2|TRBV4-2|18|.
CASSQGRTSGRARNEQFF
TGTGCCAGCAGCCAAGGAAGGACTAGCGGGAGGGCCAGGAATGAGCAGTTCTTC
>TRBJ1-5|.|TRBV11-2|15|.
CASSLEAGENQPQHF
TGTGCCAGCAGCTTAGAGGCAGGGGAAAATCAGCCCCAGCATTTT
>TRBJ2-3|.|TRBV5-1|15|.
CASSSAGRVTDTQYF
TGCGCCAGCAGCTCGGCGGGCCGGGTCACAGATACGCAGTATTTT
>TRBJ2-2|TRBD2|TRBV10-3|17|.
CAISESVLAGNTGELFF
TGTGCCATCAGTGAGTCGGTTCTAGCGGGAAACACCGGGGAGCTGTTTTTT
>TRBJ2-1|TRBD1|TRBV29-1|15|once
CSVATGGSSYNEQFF
TGCAGCGTCGCAACAGGGGGATCGTCCTACAATGAGCAGTTCTTC
>TRBJ2-7|TRBD2|TRBV19|15|.
CASTPTSGSSYEQYF
TGTGCCAGTACCCCGACTAGCGGGAGTTCCTACGAGCAGTACTTC
>TRBJ2-3|.|TRBV7-7|18|.
CASSLGRGNDGPTDTQYF
TGTGCTAGCAGCTTAGGTAGGGGGAACGACGGGCCCACAGATACGCAGTATTTT
>TRBJ2-3|TRBD2|TRBV28|17|once
CASSLPIAGGSTDTQYF
TGTGCCAGCAGTTTACCTATAGCGGGAGGGAGCACAGATACGCAGTATTTT
>TRBJ2-2|TRBD1|TRBV5-1|15|once
CASSTRDRYTGELFF
TGCGCCAGCAGCACCCGGGACAGATACACCGGGGAGCTGTTTTTT
>TRBJ1-5|.|TRBV4-1|15|few
CASSQGTGSNQPQHF
TGCGCCAGCAGCCAAGGGACGGGAAGCAATCAGCCCCAGCATTTT
>TRBJ2-7|TRBD2|TRBV2|23|.
CASSEIGVGWSGLAGPSSYEQYF
TGTGCCAGCAGTGAAATCGGAGTTGGCTGGTCCGGACTAGCGGGGCCGAGCTCCTACGAGCAGTACTTC
>TRBJ2-3|TRBD1|TRBV19|16|.
CASSLTGGLFTDTQYF
TGTGCCAGTAGTCTCACAGGGGGCCTTTTCACAGATACGCAGTATTTT
>TRBJ2-1|.|TRBV10-1|15|medium-sized
CASSEAQGGYNEQFF
TGCGCCAGCAGTGAGGCGCAGGGGGGTTACAATGAGCAGTTCTTC